This note documents a single T cell receptor beta chain sequence. The sample comes from a study of blood T cell repertoires in COVID-19. The wider study: COVID-19 samples from acute and convalescent phases originated in the United States, Italy and Spain. PBMCs, B-cell-depleted T cells, or T cells were the source of the cDNA or gDNA that made up the material.

In the source study's methods: How many nucleated cells were present was estimated from reference gene primer amplification. Generated by immunoSEQ multiplex PCR, the TCRdb table keeps only in-frame clones and is missing some. V, J and clone size reflect that table, while D and trimming were determined from the DNA. The sample consists of roughly 260,000 clones, roughly 84% of them appearing once. V was clipped by 1 base and J by 13 bases; unmatched bases: 3. The CDR3 loop spans 12 amino acids. Germline-derived CDR1 and CDR2 are SGHDT and YYEEEE. Source material: peripheral blood. The chain uses TRBV5-6 and TRBJ2-4, with 9 bases identical to TRBD1. The receptor comes from a woman younger than 30 with acute or convalescent COVID-19. The CDR3 nucleotides are TGTGCCAGCAGCTTGTTCGGGACAGGGCAGTACTTC. Protein: CASSLFGTGQYF.